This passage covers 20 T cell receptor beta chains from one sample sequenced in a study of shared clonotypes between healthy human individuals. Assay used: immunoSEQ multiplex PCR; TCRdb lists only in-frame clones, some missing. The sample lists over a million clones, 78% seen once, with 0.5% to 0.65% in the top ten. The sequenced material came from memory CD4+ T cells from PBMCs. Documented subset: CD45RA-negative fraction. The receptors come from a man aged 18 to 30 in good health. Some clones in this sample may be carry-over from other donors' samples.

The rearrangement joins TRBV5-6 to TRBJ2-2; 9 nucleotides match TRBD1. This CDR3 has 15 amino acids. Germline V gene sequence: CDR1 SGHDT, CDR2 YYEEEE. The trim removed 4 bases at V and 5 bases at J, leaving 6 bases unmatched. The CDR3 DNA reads TGTGCCAGCAGCAGAACCGGGACAGGGACCGGGGAGCTGTTTTTT. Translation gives CASSRTGTGTGELFF.

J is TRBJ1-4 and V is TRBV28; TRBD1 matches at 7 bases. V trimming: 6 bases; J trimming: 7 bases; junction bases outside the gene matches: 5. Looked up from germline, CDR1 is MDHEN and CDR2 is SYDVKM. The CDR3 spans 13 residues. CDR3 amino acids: CASRTGFVEKLFF. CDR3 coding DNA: TGTGCCAGCAGGACAGGGTTTGTTGAAAAACTGTTTTTT.

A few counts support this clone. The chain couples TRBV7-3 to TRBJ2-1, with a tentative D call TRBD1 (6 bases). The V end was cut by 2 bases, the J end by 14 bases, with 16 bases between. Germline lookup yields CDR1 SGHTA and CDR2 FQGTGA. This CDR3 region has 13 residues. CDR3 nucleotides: TGTGCCAGCAGCTTATCCCAGGGGCAGGGAGAGTTCTTC. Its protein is CASSLSQGQGEFF.

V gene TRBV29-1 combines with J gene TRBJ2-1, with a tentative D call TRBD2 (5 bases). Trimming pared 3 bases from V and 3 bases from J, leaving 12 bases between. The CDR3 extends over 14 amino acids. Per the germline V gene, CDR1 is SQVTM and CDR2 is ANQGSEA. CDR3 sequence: CSVERAQSYNEQFF. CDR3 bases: TGCAGCGTTGAGAGGGCACAAAGCTACAATGAGCAGTTCTTC.

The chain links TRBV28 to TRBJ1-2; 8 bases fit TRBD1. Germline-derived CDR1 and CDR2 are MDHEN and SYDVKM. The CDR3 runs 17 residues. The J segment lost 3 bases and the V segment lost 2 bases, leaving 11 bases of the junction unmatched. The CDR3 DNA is TGTGCCAGCAGTTTAAGTCCCCAGGGGGCTCGCGACTATGGCTACACCTTC. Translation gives CASSLSPQGARDYGYTF.

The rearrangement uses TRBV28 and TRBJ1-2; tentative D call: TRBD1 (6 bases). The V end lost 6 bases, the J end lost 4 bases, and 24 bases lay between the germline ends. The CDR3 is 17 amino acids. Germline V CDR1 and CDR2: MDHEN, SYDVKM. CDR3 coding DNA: TGTGCCAGCAGCCTCCCCGCGGGCGGGGGGCGCACCTATGGCTACACCTTC. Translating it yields CASSLPAGGGRTYGYTF.

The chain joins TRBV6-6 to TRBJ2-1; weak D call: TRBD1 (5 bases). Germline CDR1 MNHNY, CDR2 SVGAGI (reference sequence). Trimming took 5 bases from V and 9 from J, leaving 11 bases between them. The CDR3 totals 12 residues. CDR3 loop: CASSVGPSEQFF. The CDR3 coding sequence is TGTGCCAGCAGTGTGGGGCCCAGTGAGCAGTTCTTC.

CDR3 nucleotide sequence: TGTGCCAGCAGCGGGTTTTTCGATAGCGGGAGCCATGAGCAGTTCTTC. Its protein product is CASSGFFDSGSHEQFF. The chain couples TRBV5-6 to TRBJ2-1; 9 nucleotides align to TRBD2. The germline CDR1 and CDR2 sequences are SGHDT and YYEEEE. There are 16 residues in the CDR3. V gave up 4 bases and J gave up 8 bases; unmatched junction bases: 13. The full variable domain, rest sourced from reference TRBV5-6 and TRBJ2-1, is DAGVTQSPTHLIKTRGQQVTLRCSPKSGHDTVSWYQQALGQGPQFIFQYYEEEERQRGNFPDRFSGHQFPNYSSELNVNALLLGDSALYLCASSGFFDSGSHEQFFGPGTRLTVL.

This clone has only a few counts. The CDR3 reads CASSQDLTGEDTQYF. The DNA for the CDR3 is TGTGCCAGCAGCCAAGATCTGACAGGGGAAGATACGCAGTATTTT. The gene calls are TRBV14 and TRBJ2-3; 8 bases are shared with TRBD1. The germline V gene encodes CDR1 SGHDN and CDR2 FVKESK. The CDR3 is made up of 15 amino acids. V was pared by 0 bases and J by 5 bases, with 4 bases of the junction left unmatched.

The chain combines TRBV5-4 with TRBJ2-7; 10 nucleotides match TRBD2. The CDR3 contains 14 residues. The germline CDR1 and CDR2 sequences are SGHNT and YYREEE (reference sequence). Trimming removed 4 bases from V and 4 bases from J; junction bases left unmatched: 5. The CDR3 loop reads CASSRTSGSYEQYF. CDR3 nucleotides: TGTGCCAGCAGCCGGACTAGCGGTTCTTACGAGCAGTACTTC.

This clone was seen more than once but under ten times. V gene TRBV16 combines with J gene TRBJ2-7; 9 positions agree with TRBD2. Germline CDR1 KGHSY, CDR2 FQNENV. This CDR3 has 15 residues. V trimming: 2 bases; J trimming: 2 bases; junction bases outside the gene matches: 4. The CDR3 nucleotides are TGTGCCAGCAGCCAACCGACTAGCGGCGCCTACGAGCAGTACTTC. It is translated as CASSQPTSGAYEQYF.

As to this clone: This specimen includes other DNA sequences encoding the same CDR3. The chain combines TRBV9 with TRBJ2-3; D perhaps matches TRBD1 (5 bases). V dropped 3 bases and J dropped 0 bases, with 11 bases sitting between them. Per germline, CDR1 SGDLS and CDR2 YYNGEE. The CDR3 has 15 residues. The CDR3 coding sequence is TGTGCCAGCAGCGCACAGGCAGGCAGCACAGATACGCAGTATTTT. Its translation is CASSAQAGSTDTQYF.

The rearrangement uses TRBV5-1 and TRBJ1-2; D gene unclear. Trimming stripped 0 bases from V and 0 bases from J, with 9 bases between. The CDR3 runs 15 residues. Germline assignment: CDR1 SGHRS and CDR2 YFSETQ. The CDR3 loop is CASSLGAAANYGYTF. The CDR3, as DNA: TGCGCCAGCAGCTTGGGGGCAGCAGCTAACTATGGCTACACCTTC.

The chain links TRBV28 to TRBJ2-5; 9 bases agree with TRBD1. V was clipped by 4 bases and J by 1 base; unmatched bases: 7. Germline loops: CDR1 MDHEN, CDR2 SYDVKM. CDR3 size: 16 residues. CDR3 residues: CASSSTGGPLQETQYF. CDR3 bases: TGTGCCAGCAGTTCCACAGGGGGCCCGCTCCAAGAGACCCAGTACTTC.

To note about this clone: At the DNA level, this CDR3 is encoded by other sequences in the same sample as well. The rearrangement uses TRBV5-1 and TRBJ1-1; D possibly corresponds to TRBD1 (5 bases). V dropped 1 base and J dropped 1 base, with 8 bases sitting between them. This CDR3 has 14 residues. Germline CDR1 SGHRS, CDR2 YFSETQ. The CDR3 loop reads CASSLLGGNTEAFF. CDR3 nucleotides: TGCGCCAGCAGCTTGCTCGGGGGGAACACTGAAGCTTTCTTT.

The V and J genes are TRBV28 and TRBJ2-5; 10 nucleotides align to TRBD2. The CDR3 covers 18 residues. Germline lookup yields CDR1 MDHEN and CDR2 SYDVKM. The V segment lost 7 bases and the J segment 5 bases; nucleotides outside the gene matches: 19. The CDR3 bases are TGTGCCAGCACTCTAAGGTCTAGCGGGAGTTGGGTTTCCGAGACCCAGTACTTC. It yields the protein CASTLRSSGSWVSETQYF. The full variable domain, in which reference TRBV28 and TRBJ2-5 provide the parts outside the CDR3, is DVKVTQSSRYLVKRTGEKVFLECVQDMDHENMFWYRQDPGLGLRLIYFSYDVKMKEKGDIPEGYSVSREKKERFSLILESASTNQTSMYLCASTLRSSGSWVSETQYFGPGTRLLVL.

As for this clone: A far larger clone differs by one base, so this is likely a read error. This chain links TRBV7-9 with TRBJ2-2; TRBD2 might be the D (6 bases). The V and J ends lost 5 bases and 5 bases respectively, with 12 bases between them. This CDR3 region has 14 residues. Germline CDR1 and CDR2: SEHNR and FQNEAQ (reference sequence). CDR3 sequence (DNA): TGTGCCAGCAGCCCCGGGACTTTTACCGGGGAGCTGTTTTTT. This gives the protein CASSPGTFTGELFF. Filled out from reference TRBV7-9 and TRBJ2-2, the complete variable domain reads DTGVSQNPRHKITKRGQNVTFRCDPISEHNRLYWYRQTLGQGPEFLTYFQNEAQLEKSRLLSDRFSAERPKGSFSTLEIQRTEQGDSAMYLCASSPGTFTGELFFGEGSRLTVL.

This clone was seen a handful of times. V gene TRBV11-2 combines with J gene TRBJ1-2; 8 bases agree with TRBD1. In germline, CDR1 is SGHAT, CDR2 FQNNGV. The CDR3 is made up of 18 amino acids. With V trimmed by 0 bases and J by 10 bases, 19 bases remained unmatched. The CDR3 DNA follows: TGTGCCAGCAGCTTAGATGTGCAGGGGGCAAGGGGGATACCCACCTACACCTTC. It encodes CASSLDVQGARGIPTYTF.

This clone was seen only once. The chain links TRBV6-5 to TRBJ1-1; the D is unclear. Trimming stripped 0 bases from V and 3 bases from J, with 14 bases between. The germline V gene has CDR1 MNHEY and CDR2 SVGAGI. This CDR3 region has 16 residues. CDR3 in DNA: TGTGCCAGCAGTTACTCGAATCCGGGAGAACACACTGAAGCTTTCTTT. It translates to CASSYSNPGEHTEAFF.

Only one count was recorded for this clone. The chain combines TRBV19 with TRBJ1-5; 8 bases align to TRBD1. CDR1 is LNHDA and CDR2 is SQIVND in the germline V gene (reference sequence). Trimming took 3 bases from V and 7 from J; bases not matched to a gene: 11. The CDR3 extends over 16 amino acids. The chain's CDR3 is CASSMGRQGAGQPQHF. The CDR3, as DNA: TGTGCCAGTAGTATGGGGAGGCAGGGGGCGGGGCAGCCCCAGCATTTT.